A selection of T cell receptor beta chains follows, all from one sample in a study of shared clonotypes between healthy human individuals. Profiling relied on immunoSEQ multiplex PCR, and the TCRdb table lists in-frame clones only, not all of them. This table holds 1,500,000 or so clones, 97% to 99% found once. The sample comprised naive CD4+ T cells sorted from blood. The source is a young man in good health. CDR3s include the opening cysteine and the closing phenylalanine or tryptophan. D genes are given only for firm matches. Clone size is stated in some rows and not others, as once, few, many or a class when expanded.

>TRBJ2-1|TRBD2|-|TRBV18
TGTGCCAGCTCACCACTAGGACTAGCGGTGAATAATGAGCAGTTCTTC
CASSPLGLAVNNEQFF
>TRBJ2-1|-|-|TRBV6-6
TGTGCCAGCAGTTACTCGGACGGGGGGCTGAATGAGCAGTTCTTC
CASSYSDGGLNEQFF
>TRBJ2-1|-|-|TRBV7-7
TGTGCTAGCAGCCAGGGCCAGCGGACCTACAATGAGCAGTTCTTC
CASSQGQRTYNEQFF
>TRBJ2-2|-|-|TRBV6-1
TGTGCCAGTAGACCAGGGAGCGCGAACACCGGGGAGCTGTTTTTT
CASRPGSANTGELFF
>TRBJ2-4|TRBD1|once|TRBV7-9
TGTGCCAGCAGCCCCCCCCCAGGGGGCGCTAGGAAAAACATTCAGTACTTC
CASSPPPGGARKNIQYF
>TRBJ2-1|-|-|TRBV7-3
TGTGCCAGCGTCCGCGGGGTCGGCGATGAGCAGTTCTTC
CASVRGVGDEQFF
>TRBJ2-1|-|-|TRBV6-5
TGTGCCAGCCGAAACCCCTCCTCCTACAATGAGCAGTTCTTC
CASRNPSSYNEQFF
>TRBJ2-5|-|-|TRBV30
TGTGCCTGGAACTGGCTGGGAACCCTGAAAGAGACCCAGTACTTC
CAWNWLGTLKETQYF
>TRBJ2-7|-|-|TRBV5-1
TGCGCCAGCAGCTTGGAGCCCTTCCTCGAGCAGTACTTC
CASSLEPFLEQYF
>TRBJ2-7|TRBD1|once|TRBV9
TGTGCCAGCAGCGTTAGGGACAGTATCTACGAGCAGTACTTC
CASSVRDSIYEQYF
>TRBJ2-2|-|-|TRBV11-3
TGTGCCAGCAGCTTGGCGGGACAAGCGAACACCGGGGAGCTGTTTTTT
CASSLAGQANTGELFF
>TRBJ1-1|TRBD1|-|TRBV27
TGTGCCAGCAGTTTATTGGGACAGGGTTTTACTGAAGCTTTCTTT
CASSLLGQGFTEAFF
>TRBJ2-2|-|-|TRBV10-1
TGCGCCAGCATGGGTAGCAGCACCGGGGAGCTGTTTTTT
CASMGSSTGELFF
>TRBJ2-1|TRBD2|-|TRBV28
TGTGCCAGCAGTCCCCAACTAGCGGGAGTCGAGCAGTTCTTC
CASSPQLAGVEQFF
>TRBJ2-7|-|-|TRBV27
TGTGCCAGCAGTAGAAGGGGGGCCTACGAGCAGTACTTC
CASSRRGAYEQYF
>TRBJ2-2|-|-|TRBV9
TGTGCCAGCAGCGTAGCCGGGGGCGGGAACACCGGGGAGCTGTTTTTT
CASSVAGGGNTGELFF
>TRBJ2-5|-|-|TRBV27
TGTGCCAGCCGGGACCCAGGGGAGACCCAGTACTTC
CASRDPGETQYF
>TRBJ2-7|-|once|TRBV28
TGTGCCAGCGGGGGGATCTACGAGCAGTACTTC
CASGGIYEQYF
>TRBJ1-1|-|-|TRBV18
TGTGCCAGCTCACCGGCCGGGAACGAGAACACTGAAGCTTTCTTT
CASSPAGNENTEAFF
>TRBJ2-1|TRBD1|-|TRBV5-1
TGCGCCAGCAGCTTGGTGTGGGACAGGACAATCGGCGAGCAGTTCTTC
CASSLVWDRTIGEQFF
>TRBJ2-5|TRBD2|-|TRBV5-1
TGCGCCAGCAGCTTGTGGGGGACTAGCGGGATCCAAGAGACCCAGTACTTC
CASSLWGTSGIQETQYF
>TRBJ2-5|-|-|TRBV20-1
TGCAGTGCTAGCGGGGGAAAGACCCAGTACTTC
CSASGGKTQYF
>TRBJ2-7|TRBD2|once|TRBV14
TGTGCCAGCAGCCAAGATGCATTAGCGGGAGGTATTTACGAGCAGTACTTC
CASSQDALAGGIYEQYF
>TRBJ2-5|TRBD1|-|TRBV7-7
TGTGCTAGCAGCGCCGGGACAGGTGGTGGTGAGACCCAGTACTTC
CASSAGTGGGETQYF
>TRBJ2-1|TRBD2|-|TRBV6-4
TGTGCCAGCAGCCCGAGCGGGAGGGCCTACAATGAGCAGTTCTTC
CASSPSGRAYNEQFF
>TRBJ2-2|-|once|TRBV11-2
TGTGCCAGCAGCTTAGCCCCGAGGGGCACCGGGGAGCTGTTTTTT
CASSLAPRGTGELFF